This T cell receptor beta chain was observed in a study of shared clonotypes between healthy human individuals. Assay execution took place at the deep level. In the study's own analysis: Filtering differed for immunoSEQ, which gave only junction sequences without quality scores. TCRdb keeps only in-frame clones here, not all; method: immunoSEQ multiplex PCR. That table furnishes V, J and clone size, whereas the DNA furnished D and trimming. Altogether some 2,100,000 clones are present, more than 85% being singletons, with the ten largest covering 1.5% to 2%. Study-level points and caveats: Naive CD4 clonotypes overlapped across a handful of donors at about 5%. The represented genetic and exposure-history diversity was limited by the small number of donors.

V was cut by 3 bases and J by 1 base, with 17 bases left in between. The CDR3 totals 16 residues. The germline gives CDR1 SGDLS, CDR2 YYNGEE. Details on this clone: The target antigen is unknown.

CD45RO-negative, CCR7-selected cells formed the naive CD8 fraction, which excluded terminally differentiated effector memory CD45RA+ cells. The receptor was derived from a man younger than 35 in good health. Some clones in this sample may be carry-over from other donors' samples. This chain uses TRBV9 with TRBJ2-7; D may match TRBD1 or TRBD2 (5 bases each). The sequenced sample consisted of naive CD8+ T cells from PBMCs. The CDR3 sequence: CASSESSGTLSYEQYF. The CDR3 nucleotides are TGTGCCAGCAGCGAATCCTCGGGGACCCTTTCCTACGAGCAGTACTTC.